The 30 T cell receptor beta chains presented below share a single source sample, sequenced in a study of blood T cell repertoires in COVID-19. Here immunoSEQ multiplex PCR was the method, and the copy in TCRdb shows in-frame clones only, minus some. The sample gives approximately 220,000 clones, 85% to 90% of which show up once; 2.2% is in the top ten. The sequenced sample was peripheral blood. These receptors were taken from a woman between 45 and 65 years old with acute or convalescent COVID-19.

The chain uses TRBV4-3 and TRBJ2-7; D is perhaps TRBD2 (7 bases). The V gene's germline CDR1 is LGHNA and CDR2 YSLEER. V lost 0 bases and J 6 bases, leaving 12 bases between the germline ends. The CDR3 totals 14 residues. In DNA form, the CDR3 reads TGCGCCAGCAGCCAAGAGGGAGGGGGTTCCGAGCAGTACTTC. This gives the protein CASSQEGGGSEQYF.

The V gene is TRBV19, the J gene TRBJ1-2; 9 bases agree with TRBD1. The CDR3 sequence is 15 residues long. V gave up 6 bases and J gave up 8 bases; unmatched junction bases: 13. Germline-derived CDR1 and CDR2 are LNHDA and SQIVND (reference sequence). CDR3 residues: CASSPSQGALTGYTF. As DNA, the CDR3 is TGTGCCAGTAGCCCATCACAGGGGGCCCTAACAGGCTACACCTTC. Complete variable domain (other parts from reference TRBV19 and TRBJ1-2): DGGITQSPKYLFRKEGQNVTLSCEQNLNHDAMYWYRQDPGQGLRLIYYSQIVNDFQKGDIAEGYSVSREKKESFPLTVTSAQKNPTAFYLCASSPSQGALTGYTFGSGTRLTVV.

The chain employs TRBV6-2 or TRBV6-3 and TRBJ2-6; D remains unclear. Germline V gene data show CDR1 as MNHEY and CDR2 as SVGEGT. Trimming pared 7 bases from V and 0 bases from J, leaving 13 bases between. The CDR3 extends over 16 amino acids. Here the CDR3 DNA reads TGTGCCAGCATCCCTACACGTTTCTCTGGGGCCAACGTCCTGACTTTC. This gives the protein CASIPTRFSGANVLTF.

CDR3 DNA: TGTGCCAGTAGTTCCCAGGGAGGAGGCTATGGCTACACCTTC. It encodes CASSSQGGGYGYTF. The chain has TRBV19 and TRBJ1-2, with D possibly being TRBD1 (5 bases). Per the germline V gene, CDR1 is LNHDA and CDR2 is SQIVND (reference sequence). V shed 5 bases and J shed 4 bases, with 14 bases lying between them. The CDR3 totals 14 residues.

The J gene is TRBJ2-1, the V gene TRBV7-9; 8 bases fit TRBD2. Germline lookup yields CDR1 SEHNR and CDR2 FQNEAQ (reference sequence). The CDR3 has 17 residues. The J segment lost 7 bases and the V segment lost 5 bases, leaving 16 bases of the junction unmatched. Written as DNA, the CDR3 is TGTGCCAGCAGCCCTTCTCTTGCGGGGGGAAGTTTAAATGAGCAGTTCTTC. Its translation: CASSPSLAGGSLNEQFF.

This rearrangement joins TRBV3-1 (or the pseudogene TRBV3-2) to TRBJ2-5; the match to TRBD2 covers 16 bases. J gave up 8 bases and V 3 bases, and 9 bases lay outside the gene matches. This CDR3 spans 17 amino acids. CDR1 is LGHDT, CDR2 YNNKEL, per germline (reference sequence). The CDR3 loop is CASSQGTSGGARGTQYF. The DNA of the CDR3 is TGTGCCAGCAGCCAGGGGACTAGCGGGGGGGCACGGGGAACCCAGTACTTC.

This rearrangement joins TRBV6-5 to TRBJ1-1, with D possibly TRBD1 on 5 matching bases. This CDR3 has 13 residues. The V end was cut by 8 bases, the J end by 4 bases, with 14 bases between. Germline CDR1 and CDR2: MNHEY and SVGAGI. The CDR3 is CASRVKGRTEAFF. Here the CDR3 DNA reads TGTGCCAGCCGGGTAAAGGGGCGCACTGAAGCTTTCTTT.

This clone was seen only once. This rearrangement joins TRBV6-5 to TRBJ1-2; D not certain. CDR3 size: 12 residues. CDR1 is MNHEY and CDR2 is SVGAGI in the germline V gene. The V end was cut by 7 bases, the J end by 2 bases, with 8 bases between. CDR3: CASKEENYGYTF. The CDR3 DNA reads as TGTGCCAGCAAAGAGGAAAACTATGGCTACACCTTC.

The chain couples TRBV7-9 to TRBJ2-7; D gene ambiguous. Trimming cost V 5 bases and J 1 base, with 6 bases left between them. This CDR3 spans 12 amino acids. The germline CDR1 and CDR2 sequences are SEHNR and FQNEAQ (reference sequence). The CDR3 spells CASSLGSYEQYF. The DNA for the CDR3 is TGTGCCAGCAGCCTCGGGTCCTACGAGCAGTACTTC.

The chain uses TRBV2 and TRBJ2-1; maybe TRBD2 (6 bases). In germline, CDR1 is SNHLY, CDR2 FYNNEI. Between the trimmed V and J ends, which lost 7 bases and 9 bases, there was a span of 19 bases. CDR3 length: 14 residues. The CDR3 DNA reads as TGTGCCAGCACCCCGGAAGTAGCGGTGTCTGAGCAGTTCTTC. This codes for CASTPEVAVSEQFF.

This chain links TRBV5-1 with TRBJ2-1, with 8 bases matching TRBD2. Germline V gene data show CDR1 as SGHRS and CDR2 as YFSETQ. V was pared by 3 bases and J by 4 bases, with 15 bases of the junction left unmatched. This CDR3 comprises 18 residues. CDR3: CASSSPEYSGTIYNEQFF. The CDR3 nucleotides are TGCGCCAGCAGCTCACCCGAGTATAGCGGGACTATATACAATGAGCAGTTCTTC.

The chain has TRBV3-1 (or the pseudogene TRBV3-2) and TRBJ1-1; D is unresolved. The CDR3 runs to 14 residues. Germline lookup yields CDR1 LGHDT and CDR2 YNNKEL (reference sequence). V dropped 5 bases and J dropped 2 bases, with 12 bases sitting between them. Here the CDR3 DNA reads TGTGCCAGCAGCGTCCGGGTCAGTAACACTGAAGCTTTCTTT. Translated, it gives CASSVRVSNTEAFF.

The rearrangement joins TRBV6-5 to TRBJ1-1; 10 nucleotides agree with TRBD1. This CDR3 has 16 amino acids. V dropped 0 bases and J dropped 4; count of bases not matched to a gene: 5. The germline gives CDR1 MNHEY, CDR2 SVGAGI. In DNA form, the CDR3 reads TGTGCCAGCAGTTACTCTGGGACAGGGGTCTTCACTGAAGCTTTCTTT. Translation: CASSYSGTGVFTEAFF.

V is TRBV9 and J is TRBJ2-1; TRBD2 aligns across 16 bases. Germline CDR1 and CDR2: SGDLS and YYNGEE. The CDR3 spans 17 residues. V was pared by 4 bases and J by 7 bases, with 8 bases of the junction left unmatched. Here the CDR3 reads CASSIGTSGRAGNEQFF. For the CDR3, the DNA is TGTGCCAGCAGCATCGGGACTAGCGGGAGGGCCGGGAATGAGCAGTTCTTC. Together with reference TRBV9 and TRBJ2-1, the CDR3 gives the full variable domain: DSGVTQTPKHLITATGQRVTLRCSPRSGDLSVYWYQQSLDQGLQFLIQYYNGEERAKGNILERFSAQQFPDLHSELNLSSLELGDSALYFCASSIGTSGRAGNEQFFGPGTRLTVL.

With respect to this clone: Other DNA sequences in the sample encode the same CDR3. CDR3 bases: TGTGCCAGCTCACCGGGACAGTCCACAGATACGCAGTATTTT. Amino acids: CASSPGQSTDTQYF. This chain connects TRBV18 to TRBJ2-3; TRBD1 matches 7 bases. The germline V gene encodes CDR1 KGHSH and CDR2 LQKENI. After removal of 3 bases from V and 2 bases from J, the junction contained 2 bases not matched to a gene. The CDR3 covers 14 residues.

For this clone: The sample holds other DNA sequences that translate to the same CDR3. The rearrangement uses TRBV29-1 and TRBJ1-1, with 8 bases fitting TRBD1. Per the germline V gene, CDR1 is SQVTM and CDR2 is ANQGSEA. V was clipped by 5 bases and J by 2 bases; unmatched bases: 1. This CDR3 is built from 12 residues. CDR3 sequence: CSVQGANTEAFF. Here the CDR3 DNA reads TGCAGCGTTCAGGGGGCCAACACTGAAGCTTTCTTT.

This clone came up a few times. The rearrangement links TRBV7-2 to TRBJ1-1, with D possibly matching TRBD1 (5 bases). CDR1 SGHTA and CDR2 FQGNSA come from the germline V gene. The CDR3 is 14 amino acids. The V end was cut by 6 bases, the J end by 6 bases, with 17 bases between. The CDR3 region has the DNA TGTGCCAGCAGACTACAGGCAAACGTGCCTGAAGCTTTCTTT. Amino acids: CASRLQANVPEAFF.

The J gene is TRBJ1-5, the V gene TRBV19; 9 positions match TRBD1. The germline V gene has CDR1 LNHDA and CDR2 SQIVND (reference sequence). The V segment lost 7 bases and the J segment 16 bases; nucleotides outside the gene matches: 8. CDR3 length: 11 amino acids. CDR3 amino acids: CASTMGDREHF. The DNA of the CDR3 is TGTGCCAGTACAATGGGGGACAGGGAACATTTT.

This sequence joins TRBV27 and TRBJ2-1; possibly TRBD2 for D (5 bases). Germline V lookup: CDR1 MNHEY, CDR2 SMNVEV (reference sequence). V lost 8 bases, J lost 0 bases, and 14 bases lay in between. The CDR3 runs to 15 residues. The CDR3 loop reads CASRGRSDSYNEQFF. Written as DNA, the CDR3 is TGTGCCAGCCGAGGACGTAGCGACTCCTACAATGAGCAGTTCTTC.

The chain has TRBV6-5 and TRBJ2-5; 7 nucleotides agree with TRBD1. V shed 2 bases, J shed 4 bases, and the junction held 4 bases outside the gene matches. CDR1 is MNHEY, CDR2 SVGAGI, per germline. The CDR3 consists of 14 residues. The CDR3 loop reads CASSYRQGGETQYF. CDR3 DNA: TGTGCCAGCAGTTACCGACAGGGTGGAGAGACCCAGTACTTC.

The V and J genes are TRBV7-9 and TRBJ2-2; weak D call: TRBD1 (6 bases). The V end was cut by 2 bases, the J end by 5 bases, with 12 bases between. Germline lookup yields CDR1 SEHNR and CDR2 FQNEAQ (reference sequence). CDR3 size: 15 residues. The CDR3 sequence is CASSLQGLGTGELFF. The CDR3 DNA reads TGTGCCAGCAGCTTACAGGGGCTGGGGACCGGGGAGCTGTTTTTT.

The CDR3 sequence: CASSVRGRGGNEKLFF. Here the CDR3 DNA reads TGTGCCAGCAGCGTAAGAGGGAGGGGGGGTAATGAAAAACTGTTTTTT. The J gene is TRBJ1-4, the V gene TRBV9, with D tentatively TRBD1 (6 bases). The CDR3 loop spans 16 amino acids. In germline, CDR1 is SGDLS, CDR2 YYNGEE. Trimming stripped 1 base from V and 4 bases from J, with 14 bases between.

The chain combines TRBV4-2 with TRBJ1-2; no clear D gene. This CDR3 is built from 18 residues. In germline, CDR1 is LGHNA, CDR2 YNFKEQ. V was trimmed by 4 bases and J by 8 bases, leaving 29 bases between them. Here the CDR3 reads CASSPSGRTGPGGGGYTF. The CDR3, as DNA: TGTGCCAGCAGCCCCTCAGGAAGAACTGGTCCGGGAGGAGGGGGCTACACCTTC.

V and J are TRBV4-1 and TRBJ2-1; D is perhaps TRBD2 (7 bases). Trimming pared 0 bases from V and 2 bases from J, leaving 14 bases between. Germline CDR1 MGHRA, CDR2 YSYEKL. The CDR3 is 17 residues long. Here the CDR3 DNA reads TGCGCCAGCAGCCAAGATTGGACGGGGGGCGCCTACAATGAGCAGTTCTTC. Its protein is CASSQDWTGGAYNEQFF.

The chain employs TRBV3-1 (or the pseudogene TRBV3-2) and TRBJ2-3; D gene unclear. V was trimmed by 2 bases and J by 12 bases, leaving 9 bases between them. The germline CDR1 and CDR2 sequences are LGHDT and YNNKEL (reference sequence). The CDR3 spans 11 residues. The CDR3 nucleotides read TGTGCCAGCAGCCAACGACAAGCCCAGTATTTT. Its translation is CASSQRQAQYF.

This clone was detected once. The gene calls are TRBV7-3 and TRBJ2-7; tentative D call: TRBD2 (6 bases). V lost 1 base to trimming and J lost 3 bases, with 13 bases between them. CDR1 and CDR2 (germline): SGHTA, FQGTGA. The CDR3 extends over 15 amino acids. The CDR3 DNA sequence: TGTGCCAGCAGCTTAAGAGGAGGGGAAGGCTACGAGCAGTACTTC. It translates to CASSLRGGEGYEQYF.

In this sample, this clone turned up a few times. In DNA, the CDR3 is TGTGCCAGCAGCCAAGCGGTTGCCTACGAGCAGTACTTC. It specifies CASSQAVAYEQYF. The chain links TRBV3-1 (or the pseudogene TRBV3-2) to TRBJ2-7; D is unclear. V was cut by 1 base and J by 2 bases, with 6 bases left in between. CDR3 size: 13 residues. The germline CDR1 and CDR2 sequences are LGHDT and YNNKEL (reference sequence).

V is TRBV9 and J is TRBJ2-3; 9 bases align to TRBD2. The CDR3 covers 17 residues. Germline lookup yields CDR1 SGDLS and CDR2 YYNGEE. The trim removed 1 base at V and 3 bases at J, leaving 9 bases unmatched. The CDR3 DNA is TGTGCCAGCAGCGTAAGAGGTAGCGGGAGCGGTACAGATACGCAGTATTTT. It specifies CASSVRGSGSGTDTQYF.

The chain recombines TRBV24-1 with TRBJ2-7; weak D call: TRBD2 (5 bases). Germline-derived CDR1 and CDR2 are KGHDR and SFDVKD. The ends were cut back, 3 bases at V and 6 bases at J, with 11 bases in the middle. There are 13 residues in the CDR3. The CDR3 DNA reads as TGTGCCACCAGTGATCGAAAACTAGGCGAGCAGTACTTC. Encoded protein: CATSDRKLGEQYF.

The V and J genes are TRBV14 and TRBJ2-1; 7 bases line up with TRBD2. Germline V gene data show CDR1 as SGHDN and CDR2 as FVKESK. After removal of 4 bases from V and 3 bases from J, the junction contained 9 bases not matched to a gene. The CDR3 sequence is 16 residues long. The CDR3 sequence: CASSPLAGTIYNEQFF. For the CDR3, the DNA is TGTGCCAGCAGCCCCTTAGCCGGGACTATCTACAATGAGCAGTTCTTC.